This T cell receptor (beta chain) was recovered during a study of neurological immune-mediated disorders. Turning to the study itself: Relapsing-remitting patients made up about 90% of the roughly 35 multiple sclerosis patients, and secondary progressive patients made up 3.

With 10-nucleotide random UMIs included, cDNA was synthesized by 5'RACE. Using its own MiXCR run on the 5' RACE reads, TCRdb lists one record per CDR3 protein. Of about 27,000 distinct CDR3 sequences in the sample, 3% to 3.5% were seen once. The V and J ends lost 3 bases and 1 base, in that order; junction bases with no gene match: 5. Germline lookup yields CDR1 DFQATT and CDR2 SNEGSKA (reference sequence). The CDR3 runs 16 residues. The study built unsorted libraries from 2 million PBMCs kept at -80 C. This clonotype was seen ten or more times. Its specificity is unknown. Whole-study results and caveats: No sharing of CDR3 amino acid sequences was observed among expanded clones across subjects, suggesting private repertoires in all groups.

Sequencing was done on a sample of PBMCs. The sequence came from a woman in her twenties or thirties with multiple sclerosis. The V call is TRBV20-1, the J call TRBJ2-5; 13 bases are a match to TRBD2. CDR3 residues: CSASPGTSGVQETQYF. CDR3 DNA: TGCAGTGCTAGTCCCGGGACTAGCGGGGTCCAAGAGACCCAGTACTTC.